The 12 T cell receptor beta chains below were found in one sample sequenced in a study of CD8 T cells in Susac syndrome. It was with random hexamers that about 0.45 to 1 ug RNA was reverse transcribed. TCRdb processed the immunoSEQ multiplex PCR reads anew with MiXCR; each CDR3 protein has one entry. This sample has about 280,000 distinct CDR3 sequences, with more than 75% found just once. Sequenced sample: CD8+ T cells from PBMCs. The receptors derive from a human donor with multiple sclerosis.

This chain connects TRBV6-5 to TRBJ2-1; D might be TRBD1 or TRBD2, each matching 6 bases. Germline V gene data show CDR1 as MNHEY and CDR2 as SVGAGI. This CDR3 comprises 17 residues. Trimming pared 2 bases from V and 1 base from J, leaving 15 bases between. CDR3 nucleotides: TGTGCCAGCAGTTACATGGGTAGGGGGGCTTCCTACAATGAGCAGTTCTTC. This gives the protein CASSYMGRGASYNEQFF.

The gene calls are TRBV27 and TRBJ2-3; D gene uncertain. The germline gives CDR1 MNHEY, CDR2 SMNVEV (reference sequence). The CDR3 contains 13 residues. V lost 3 bases, J lost 5 bases, and 9 bases lay in between. CDR3 in amino acids: CASSFLLGDTQYF. CDR3 nucleotides: TGTGCCAGCAGTTTCCTCCTCGGAGATACGCAGTATTTT.

This rearrangement joins TRBV20-1 to TRBJ2-1; TRBD2 aligns across 10 bases. Looked up from germline, CDR1 is DFQATT and CDR2 is SNEGSKA (reference sequence). Trimming removed 6 bases from V and 4 bases from J; junction bases left unmatched: 9. This CDR3 region has 15 residues. CDR3 nucleotides: TGCAGTGCCGATCCGAGCGGGAGGGGTTACAATGAGCAGTTCTTC. Translated, it gives CSADPSGRGYNEQFF.

The genes are TRBV7-8 and TRBJ2-3; 8 nucleotides match TRBD2. CDR1 is SGHVS, CDR2 FQNEAQ, per germline. The trim removed 5 bases at V and 6 bases at J, leaving 13 bases unmatched. There are 16 residues in the CDR3. CDR3: CASSLLSGGPGDTQYF. The CDR3 region has the DNA TGTGCCAGCAGCCTGTTAAGCGGGGGCCCAGGGGATACGCAGTATTTT.

The V gene is TRBV5-4, the J gene TRBJ2-1; D uncertain. CDR1 and CDR2 (germline): SGHNT, YYREEE (reference sequence). Trimming removed 7 bases from V and 5 bases from J, with 16 bases in between. CDR3 length: 14 residues. The CDR3 DNA follows: TGTGCCAGCTTAGGTGGCAGCCCAGACAATGAGCAGTTCTTC. Its protein is CASLGGSPDNEQFF.

The chain carries TRBV5-6 and TRBJ2-7, with 8 bases fitting TRBD1. The trim removed 7 bases at V and 0 bases at J, leaving 9 bases unmatched. CDR1 and CDR2 (germline): SGHDT, YYEEEE. The CDR3 runs to 15 residues. The CDR3 region is CASAGQGRNSYEQYF. The CDR3, as DNA: TGTGCCAGCGCCGGACAGGGAAGGAACTCCTACGAGCAGTACTTC.

This chain links TRBV28 with TRBJ1-1; D not resolved. The CDR3 sequence is 18 residues long. The germline V and J ends were trimmed by 0 bases and 4 bases, with 21 bases remaining between them. The germline CDR1 and CDR2 sequences are MDHEN and SYDVKM. This chain's CDR3 is CASSLWGRNHDRSTEAFF. CDR3 nucleotides: TGTGCCAGCAGTTTATGGGGGAGGAACCATGACCGGAGCACTGAAGCTTTCTTT.

A single count supports this clonotype. In DNA form, the CDR3 reads TGTGCCAGCAGTGAATGGGGTTCTAGCACAGATACGCAGTATTTT. Its translation is CASSEWGSSTDTQYF. V is TRBV25-1 and J is TRBJ2-3; D uncertain. The ends were cut back, 1 base at V and 0 bases at J, with 8 bases in the middle. Germline V lookup: CDR1 MGHDK, CDR2 SYGVNS. The length of the CDR3 is 15 residues.

The table lists this clonotype with a count of one. The chain is built from TRBV7-9 and TRBJ2-7; no clear D. Per the germline V gene, CDR1 is SEHNR and CDR2 is FQNEAQ (reference sequence). This CDR3 comprises 14 residues. Trimming took 0 bases from V and 2 from J, leaving 8 bases between them. The DNA of the CDR3 is TGTGCCAGCAGCTTAGCGGCAGAAACCTACGAGCAGTACTTC. As protein: CASSLAAETYEQYF.

The chain uses TRBV9 and TRBJ2-7; D gene ambiguous. CDR3 length equals 15 residues. In germline, CDR1 is SGDLS, CDR2 YYNGEE. V dropped 0 bases and J dropped 2 bases, with 12 bases sitting between them. CDR3 nucleotides: TGTGCCAGCAGCGTAGGGGCAGCTAACGCCTACGAGCAGTACTTC. Amino acid sequence: CASSVGAANAYEQYF.

J is TRBJ2-3 and V is TRBV11-2, with 12 nucleotides matching TRBD2. J lost 4 bases, V lost 4 bases, and 9 bases had no gene match. The CDR3 covers 17 residues. In germline, CDR1 is SGHAT, CDR2 FQNNGV. The CDR3 DNA follows: TGTGCCAGCAGCTCACCTCGACTAGCGGGAGACCCAGATACGCAGTATTTT. Its protein is CASSSPRLAGDPDTQYF.

The chain has TRBV7-2 and TRBJ2-1; 12 bases map to TRBD2. Germline CDR1 is SGHTA and CDR2 is FQGNSA. The CDR3 extends over 18 amino acids. The ends lost 6 bases at V and 0 bases at J; junction bases unmatched: 9. This chain's CDR3 is CASRRLAGVPSSYNEQFF. The DNA of the CDR3 is TGTGCCAGCAGGAGACTAGCGGGAGTCCCAAGCTCCTACAATGAGCAGTTCTTC.